This T cell receptor beta chain emerged from a study of post-analysis software for immune sequencing data. Overall study context: Relapsing-remitting, secondary progressive and progressive-relapsing forms made up the multiple sclerosis disease courses.

Study observations and caveats: Multiple sclerosis patients had significantly lower normalized Chao1 diversity than controls.

The authors incorporated unique molecular identifiers into the TCR beta cDNA libraries. TCRdb recomputed calls from the PCR reads with MiXCR, one row per CDR3 protein. The table has fewer than 850,000 distinct CDR3 sequences, about 43% seen once; the top ten hold around 4.7%. Details on this clonotype: Its antigen is unidentified.

The sample consisted of blood. The TCR sequence derives from a girl under 18 with multiple sclerosis.

In nucleotides, the CDR3 is TGTGCCAGCAGGACCGCGACAGGGGCACAAGAGACCCAGTTCTTC. Translating it yields CASRTATGAQETQFF. The gene calls are TRBV12-3 or TRBV12-4 and TRBJ2-5, with 8 bases identical to TRBD1. The better agreement between TRBJ2-1 and the DNA end casts doubt on the J call. This CDR3 contains 15 residues.